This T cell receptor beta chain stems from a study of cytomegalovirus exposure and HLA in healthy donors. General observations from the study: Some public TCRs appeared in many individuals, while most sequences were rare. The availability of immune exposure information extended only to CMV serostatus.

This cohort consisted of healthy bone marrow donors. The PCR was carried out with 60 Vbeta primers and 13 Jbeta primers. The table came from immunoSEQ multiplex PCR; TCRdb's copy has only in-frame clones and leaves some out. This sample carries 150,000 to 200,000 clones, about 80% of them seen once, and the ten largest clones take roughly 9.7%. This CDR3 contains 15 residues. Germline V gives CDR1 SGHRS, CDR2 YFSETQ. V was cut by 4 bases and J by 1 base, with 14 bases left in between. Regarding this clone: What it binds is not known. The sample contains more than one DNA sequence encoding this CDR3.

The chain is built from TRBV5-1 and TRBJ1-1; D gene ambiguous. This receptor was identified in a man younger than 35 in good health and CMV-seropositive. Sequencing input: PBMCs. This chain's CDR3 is CASSPRTGGNTEAFF. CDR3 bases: TGCGCCAGCAGCCCACGAACGGGAGGGAACACTGAAGCTTTCTTT.